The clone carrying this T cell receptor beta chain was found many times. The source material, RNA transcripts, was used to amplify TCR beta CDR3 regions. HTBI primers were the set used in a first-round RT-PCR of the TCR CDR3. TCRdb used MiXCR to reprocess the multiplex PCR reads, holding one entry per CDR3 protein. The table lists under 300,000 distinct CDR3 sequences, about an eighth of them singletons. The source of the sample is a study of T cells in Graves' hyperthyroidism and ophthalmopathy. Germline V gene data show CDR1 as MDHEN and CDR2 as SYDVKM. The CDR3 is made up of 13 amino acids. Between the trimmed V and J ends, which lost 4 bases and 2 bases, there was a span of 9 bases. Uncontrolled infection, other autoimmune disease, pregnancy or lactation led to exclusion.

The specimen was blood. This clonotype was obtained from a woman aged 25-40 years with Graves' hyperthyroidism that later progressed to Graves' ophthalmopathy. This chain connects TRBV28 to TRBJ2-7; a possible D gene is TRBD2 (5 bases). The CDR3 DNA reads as TGTGCCAGCAGTTCTGACGGGACCTACGAGCAGTACTTC. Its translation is CASSSDGTYEQYF.